The clone carrying this T cell receptor (beta chain) has only a few counts. Its antigen is unidentified. Alongside a J-beta primer mix, a sample-barcoded 5' primer served in a second PCR lasting roughly 6 to 12 cycles. Every sample gave at least 3 million paired-end reads containing CDR3. TCRdb reprocessed the 5' RACE reads via MiXCR and lists one record per CDR3 protein. The sample contains approximately 670,000 distinct CDR3 sequences, roughly 41% of which appear only once. The CDR3 totals 15 residues. Germline-derived CDR1 and CDR2 are SEHNR and FQNEAQ (reference sequence). V trimming: 5 bases; J trimming: 3 bases; junction bases outside the gene matches: 7. This specimen comes from a study of blood T cells in healthy people across ages. The wider study: Per two T cells, template switching captured roughly one barcoded beta molecule. Study conclusions and caveats: The donors' CMV status was not determined, possibly confounding changes in expanded clonotypes.

The sequence was collected from a man older than 75 in good health. The chain employs TRBV7-9 and TRBJ1-5; 7 bases align to TRBD1. Input material: blood. CDR3 DNA: TGTGCCAGCAGCGTAGGGACAGCGCACAATCAGCCCCAGCATTTT. Its protein is CASSVGTAHNQPQHF.